A single sample is the source of the 14 T cell receptor beta chains below, sequenced in a study of shared clonotypes between healthy human individuals. Repertoires were generated with immunoSEQ multiplex PCR, while TCRdb's copy carries only in-frame clones and drops some. The sample has a few hundred thousand clones; 97% are singletons. The sequencing input was naive CD4+ T cells sorted from blood. Subset here: CD45RA+ positively selected. The source is a woman in her twenties or thirties in good health.

The V and J genes are TRBV11-2 and TRBJ2-7; 10 positions match TRBD1. V shed 5 bases, J shed 6 bases, and the junction held 13 bases outside the gene matches. The length of the CDR3 is 16 residues. The germline gives CDR1 SGHAT, CDR2 FQNNGV. CDR3 protein: CASSDIRDRGPFEQYF. CDR3 nucleotide sequence: TGTGCCAGCAGCGATATCCGGGACAGGGGTCCCTTCGAGCAGTACTTC. Together with reference TRBV11-2 and TRBJ2-7, the CDR3 gives the full variable domain: EAGVAQSPRYKIIEKRQSVAFWCNPISGHATLYWYQQILGQGPKLLIQFQNNGVVDDSQLPKDRFSAERLKGVDSTLKIQPAKLEDSAVYLCASSDIRDRGPFEQYFGPGTRLTVT.

This clone has only one observation. The genes are TRBV5-6 and TRBJ2-4; maybe TRBD1 (8 bases). The V and J ends lost 4 bases and 4 bases respectively, with 18 bases between them. In germline, CDR1 is SGHDT, CDR2 YYEEEE. The CDR3 is 16 amino acids. The CDR3 protein is CASSVNRGGSKNIQYF. CDR3 sequence (DNA): TGTGCCAGCAGCGTGAACAGGGGGGGTTCTAAAAACATTCAGTACTTC.

CDR3 residues: CSVRPGGTVGTEAFF. The CDR3 DNA reads TGCAGCGTTAGACCAGGTGGGACAGTGGGCACTGAAGCTTTCTTT. V is TRBV29-1 and J is TRBJ1-1; 7 bases map to TRBD1. CDR3 length: 15 amino acids. V was clipped by 5 bases and J by 4 bases; unmatched bases: 13. Germline V CDR1 and CDR2: SQVTM, ANQGSEA.

The chain links TRBV27 to TRBJ2-7; 7 bases align to TRBD2. J gave up 5 bases and V 0 bases, and 7 bases lay outside the gene matches. Germline-derived CDR1 and CDR2 are MNHEY and SMNVEV (reference sequence). This CDR3 spans 15 amino acids. CDR3: CASSLSLAALNEQYF. As DNA, the CDR3 is TGTGCCAGCAGTTTATCCCTAGCGGCCCTCAACGAGCAGTACTTC.

The chain couples TRBV10-3 to TRBJ2-3; D might be TRBD2 (6 bases). The CDR3 has 13 residues. The V and J ends lost 10 bases and 3 bases respectively, with 14 bases between them. Germline loops: CDR1 ENHRY, CDR2 SYGVKD. In DNA, the CDR3 is TGTGCCAATCGCGGGGTGGCGACAGATACGCAGTATTTT. As protein: CANRGVATDTQYF.

As to this clone: Additional DNA sequences in this sample encode the identical CDR3. This chain joins TRBV9 and TRBJ2-2; D uncertain. Trimming left V 0 bases short and J 5 bases short, with 2 bases between. Per germline, CDR1 SGDLS and CDR2 YYNGEE. The CDR3 consists of 12 residues. CDR3: CASSVGTGELFF. The CDR3 nucleotides read TGTGCCAGCAGCGTAGGTACCGGGGAGCTGTTTTTT.

The chain joins TRBV25-1 to TRBJ2-7, with 7 positions matching TRBD2. Germline CDR1 reads MGHDK; CDR2 reads SYGVNS. V was clipped by 4 bases and J by 2 bases; unmatched bases: 2. The CDR3 contains 13 residues. CDR3 sequence: CASSGGLPYEQYF. CDR3 bases: TGTGCCAGCAGTGGGGGACTACCCTACGAGCAGTACTTC.

The rearrangement links TRBV27 to TRBJ2-3, with TRBD2 matching 8 bases. J was trimmed by 14 bases and V by 7 bases; bases with no gene match: 38. Germline V gene sequence: CDR1 MNHEY, CDR2 SMNVEV (reference sequence). The CDR3 is 21 amino acids. Written as DNA, the CDR3 is TGTGCCAGCACTCCTTATAGGGGTGGGGTGGGCGCAGCGGGAGTCCACTTTCGGCTGTATTTT. Translation: CASTPYRGGVGAAGVHFRLYF.

CDR3 bases: TGTGCCAGTAGTATAGTAAGGACAGGAGCTTACGAGCAGTACTTC. It is translated as CASSIVRTGAYEQYF. This sequence joins TRBV19 and TRBJ2-7; TRBD1 matches 7 bases. V shed 1 base and J 4 bases; nucleotides not matched to a gene: 7. Germline loops: CDR1 LNHDA, CDR2 SQIVND (reference sequence). This CDR3 comprises 15 residues. The complete variable domain, with remaining parts taken from reference TRBV19 and TRBJ2-7, reads DGGITQSPKYLFRKEGQNVTLSCEQNLNHDAMYWYRQDPGQGLRLIYYSQIVNDFQKGDIAEGYSVSREKKESFPLTVTSAQKNPTAFYLCASSIVRTGAYEQYFGPGTRLTVT.

The chain uses TRBV4-1 and TRBJ2-7; D unresolved. Germline V gene sequence: CDR1 MGHRA, CDR2 YSYEKL. Trimming pared 4 bases from V and 5 bases from J, leaving 18 bases between. There are 15 residues in the CDR3. CDR3 sequence (DNA): TGCGCCAGCAGCCTTGACTCATCTAGGAGAAACGAGCAGTACTTC. This gives the protein CASSLDSSRRNEQYF.

This clone was detected once. DNA of the CDR3: TGTGCCAGCAGCTTCGGCCAGGGAGGCACTGAAGCTTTCTTT. Its protein is CASSFGQGGTEAFF. J is TRBJ1-1 and V is TRBV11-2; D might be TRBD1 (5 bases). The CDR3 has 14 residues. The germline gives CDR1 SGHAT, CDR2 FQNNGV. Trimming cost V 3 bases and J 4 bases, with 12 bases left between them.

The rearrangement joins TRBV28 to TRBJ2-1, with a tentative D call TRBD1 (7 bases). Trimming shortened V by 2 bases and J by 4 bases, and 15 bases separated the two germline ends. The CDR3 runs to 16 residues. Germline assignment: CDR1 MDHEN and CDR2 SYDVKM. As DNA, the CDR3 is TGTGCCAGCAGTTTAGGAGGGACAGTTTGGTACAATGAGCAGTTCTTC. This encodes CASSLGGTVWYNEQFF.

This chain uses TRBV7-3 with TRBJ2-1; D is perhaps TRBD2 (6 bases). CDR1 SGHTA and CDR2 FQGTGA come from the germline V gene. The ends were cut back, 0 bases at V and 4 bases at J, with 13 bases in the middle. CDR3 size: 16 residues. The CDR3 here is CASSLTSGRIYNEQFF. The CDR3 nucleotides read TGTGCCAGCAGCTTAACTAGCGGACGGATATACAATGAGCAGTTCTTC.

The rearrangement joins TRBV6-6 to TRBJ2-7, with 9 bases fitting TRBD1. The CDR3 loop spans 14 amino acids. V shed 6 bases, J shed 6 bases, and the junction held 9 bases outside the gene matches. Per the germline V gene, CDR1 is MNHNY and CDR2 is SVGAGI (reference sequence). The CDR3 DNA reads TGTGCCAGCAGGGTCCGGACAGGGGATGGCGAGCAGTACTTC. Translated: CASRVRTGDGEQYF.